Listed below are T cell receptor beta chains from one sample, sequenced in a study of response to subunit inactivated influenza vaccine. TCRdb passed the RT-PCR reads through MiXCR, listing each CDR3 protein once. The data contain under 850,000 distinct CDR3 sequences, around a sixth of them singletons. The source material was PBMCs from blood, sampled 4 to 6 days after vaccination. The receptor source for this set is a man over 45 who received an inactivated influenza vaccine. Each CDR3 is given with its conserved first and last residue. The order of the fields is D gene, V gene, clone size, J gene, CDR3 protein, CDR3 DNA. A D gene is named only where the DNA matches it firmly. A row's size may be missing; if present it is once, few, many or a size class.

D: .
V: TRBV5-5
size: few
J: TRBJ1-1
CDR3: CASSFLPGRMNTEAFF
DNA: TGTGCCAGCAGCTTCCTTCCAGGGCGCATGAACACTGAAGCTTTCTTT

D: .
V: TRBV6-2/TRBV6-3
size: few
J: TRBJ2-1
CDR3: CASSYGQGGNEQFF
DNA: TGTGCCAGCAGTTATGGGCAGGGGGGCAATGAGCAGTTCTTC

D: .
V: TRBV5-5
size: many
J: TRBJ1-3
CDR3: CASSLWGSGNTIYF
DNA: TGTGCCAGCAGCTTGTGGGGCTCTGGAAACACCATATATTTT

D: .
V: TRBV7-3
size: few
J: TRBJ2-2
CDR3: CASSLRARANTGELFF
DNA: TGTGCCAGCAGCTTAAGGGCTAGAGCGAACACCGGGGAGCTGTTTTTT

D: .
V: TRBV9
size: .
J: TRBJ1-1
CDR3: CASSVVTGYPSSGNTEAFF
DNA: TGTGCCAGCAGCGTGGTCACAGGTTACCCTTCCTCTGGCAACACTGAAGCTTTCTTT

D: TRBD2
V: TRBV11-2
size: .
J: TRBJ2-1
CDR3: CASSFDSGPSYNEQFF
DNA: TGTGCCAGCAGCTTCGATAGCGGGCCTTCCTACAATGAGCAGTTCTTC

D: TRBD2
V: TRBV20-1
size: .
J: TRBJ2-7
CDR3: CSARVGGTSSYEQYF
DNA: TGCAGTGCTAGAGTGGGAGGGACCAGCTCCTACGAGCAGTACTTC

D: .
V: TRBV6-5
size: .
J: TRBJ2-1
CDR3: CASSYSGHHNEQFF
DNA: TGTGCCAGCAGTTACTCGGGACACCACAATGAGCAGTTCTTC

D: .
V: TRBV7-9
size: .
J: TRBJ1-6
CDR3: CASSETNSPLHF
DNA: TGTGCCAGCAGCGAAACAAATTCACCCCTCCACTTT

D: TRBD1
V: TRBV12-3/TRBV12-4
size: .
J: TRBJ2-1
CDR3: CASRPEGQGGGEQFF
DNA: TGTGCCAGCCGACCGGAAGGACAGGGTGGGGGTGAGCAGTTCTTC

D: TRBD2
V: TRBV20-1
size: .
J: TRBJ2-1
CDR3: CSARDTGTRNYNEQFF
DNA: TGCAGTGCTAGAGACACCGGGACTAGGAACTACAATGAGCAGTTCTTC

D: .
V: TRBV5-1
size: .
J: TRBJ2-2
CDR3: CASSFRQGRRAGELFF
DNA: TGCGCCAGCAGCTTCCGACAGGGCAGGAGGGCCGGGGAGCTGTTTTTT

D: TRBD1
V: TRBV10-2
size: .
J: TRBJ2-7
CDR3: CASMGGQADYEQYF
DNA: TGCGCCAGCATGGGCGGACAGGCTGACTACGAGCAGTACTTC

D: .
V: TRBV9
size: .
J: TRBJ1-1
CDR3: CASSAGTSKAAFF
DNA: TGTGCCAGCAGCGCCGGGACCTCAAAAGCCGCTTTCTTT

D: .
V: TRBV6-2/TRBV6-3
size: many
J: TRBJ2-6
CDR3: CASENGFSGANVLTF
DNA: TGTGCCAGTGAGAACGGGTTCTCTGGGGCCAACGTCCTGACTTTC

D: .
V: TRBV5-1
size: few
J: TRBJ2-3
CDR3: CASSLARAEDTQYF
DNA: TGCGCCAGCAGCTTGGCCAGGGCGGAAGATACGCAGTATTTT

D: TRBD1
V: TRBV15
size: .
J: TRBJ2-3
CDR3: CATSRDGTERSDTQYF
DNA: TGTGCCACCAGCAGAGATGGGACAGAACGTTCAGATACGCAGTATTTT

D: TRBD1
V: TRBV7-8
size: .
J: TRBJ2-2
CDR3: CASSQGQGTGELFF
DNA: TGTGCCAGCAGCCAGGGACAGGGGACCGGGGAGCTGTTTTTT

D: TRBD1
V: TRBV25-1
size: .
J: TRBJ2-7
CDR3: CASSDSAGTDYEQYF
DNA: TGTGCCAGCAGTGATTCCGCCGGGACAGACTACGAGCAGTACTTC

D: .
V: TRBV20-1
size: few
J: TRBJ1-5
CDR3: CSARDLNGDQPQHF
DNA: TGCAGTGCTAGAGATCTCAACGGTGATCAGCCCCAGCATTTT

D: .
V: TRBV6-1
size: .
J: TRBJ1-5
CDR3: CASSPYGLTGVNQPQHF
DNA: TGTGCCAGCAGCCCTTATGGACTGACGGGCGTTAATCAGCCCCAGCATTTT

D: .
V: TRBV6-1
size: few
J: TRBJ2-1
CDR3: CASRGRGLGNEQFF
DNA: TGTGCCAGCAGGGGACGAGGGTTAGGCAATGAGCAGTTCTTC

D: TRBD2
V: TRBV9
size: .
J: TRBJ2-1
CDR3: CASSVDGTSGYNEQFF
DNA: TGTGCCAGCAGCGTAGATGGGACTAGCGGGTACAATGAGCAGTTCTTC

D: .
V: TRBV15
size: few
J: TRBJ2-1
CDR3: CATRGGGDNEQFF
DNA: TGTGCCACCAGAGGTGGAGGGGACAATGAGCAGTTCTTC

D: TRBD1
V: TRBV7-2
size: few
J: TRBJ1-6
CDR3: CASSLMTAGGSNSPLHF
DNA: TGTGCCAGCAGCTTAATGACGGCAGGGGGTTCTAATTCACCCCTCCACTTT

D: .
V: TRBV7-2
size: few
J: TRBJ1-5
CDR3: CASSQTSRGQPQHF
DNA: TGTGCCAGCAGCCAAACAAGCCGGGGTCAGCCCCAGCATTTT